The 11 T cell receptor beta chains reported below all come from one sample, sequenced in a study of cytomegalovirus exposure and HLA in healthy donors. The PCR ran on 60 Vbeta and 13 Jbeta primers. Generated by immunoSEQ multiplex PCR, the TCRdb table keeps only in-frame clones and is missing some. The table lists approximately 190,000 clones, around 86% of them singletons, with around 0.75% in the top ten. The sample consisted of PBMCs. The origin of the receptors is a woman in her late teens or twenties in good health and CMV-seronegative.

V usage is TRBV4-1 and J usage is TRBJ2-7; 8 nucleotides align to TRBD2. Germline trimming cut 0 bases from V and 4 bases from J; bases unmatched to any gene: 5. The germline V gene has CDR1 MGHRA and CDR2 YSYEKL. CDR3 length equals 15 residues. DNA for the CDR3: TGCGCCAGCAGCCAAGAAGCGGGGGCGGGATACGAGCAGTACTTC. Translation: CASSQEAGAGYEQYF.

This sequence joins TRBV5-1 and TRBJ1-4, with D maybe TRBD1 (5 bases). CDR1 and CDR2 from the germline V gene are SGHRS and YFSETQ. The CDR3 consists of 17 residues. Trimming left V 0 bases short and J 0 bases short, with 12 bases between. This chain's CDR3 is CASSLAQGKTTNEKLFF. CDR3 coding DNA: TGCGCCAGCAGCTTGGCTCAGGGAAAAACAACTAATGAAAAACTGTTTTTT.

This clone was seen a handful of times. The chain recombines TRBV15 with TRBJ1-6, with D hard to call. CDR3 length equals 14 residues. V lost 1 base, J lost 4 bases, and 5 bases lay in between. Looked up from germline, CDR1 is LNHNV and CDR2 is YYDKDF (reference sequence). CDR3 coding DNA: TGTGCCACCAGCAGAGGTCGGTATAATTCACCCCTCCACTTT. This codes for CATSRGRYNSPLHF.

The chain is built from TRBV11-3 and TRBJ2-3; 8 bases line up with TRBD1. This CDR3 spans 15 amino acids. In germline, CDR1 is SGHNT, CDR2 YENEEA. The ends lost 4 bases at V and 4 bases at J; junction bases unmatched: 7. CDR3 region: CASSSNRGLADTQYF. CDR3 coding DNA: TGTGCCAGCAGCTCGAACAGGGGGTTGGCAGATACGCAGTATTTT.

Written as DNA, the CDR3 is TGTGCCAGCTCACCCTTCGGACAGGGTTCGGCTGAGCAGTTCTTC. Amino acids: CASSPFGQGSAEQFF. The chain employs TRBV18 and TRBJ2-1; 8 bases line up with TRBD1. The V gene end was trimmed by 3 bases and the J gene end by 9 bases; junction bases not matched to a gene: 10. Per the germline V gene, CDR1 is KGHSH and CDR2 is LQKENI. The CDR3 covers 15 residues.

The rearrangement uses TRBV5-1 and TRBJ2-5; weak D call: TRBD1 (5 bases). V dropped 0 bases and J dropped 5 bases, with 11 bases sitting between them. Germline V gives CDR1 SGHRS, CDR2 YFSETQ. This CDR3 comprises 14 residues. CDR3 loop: CASSLGTMEETQYF. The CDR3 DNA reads TGCGCCAGCAGCTTGGGGACAATGGAGGAGACCCAGTACTTC.

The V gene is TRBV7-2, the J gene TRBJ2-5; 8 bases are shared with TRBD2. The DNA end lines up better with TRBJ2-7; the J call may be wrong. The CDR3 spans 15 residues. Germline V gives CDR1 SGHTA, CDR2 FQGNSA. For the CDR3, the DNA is TGTGCCAGCAGCGTATCCGGGACTAGGACGAACGAGCAGTACTTC. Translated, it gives CASSVSGTRTNEQYF.

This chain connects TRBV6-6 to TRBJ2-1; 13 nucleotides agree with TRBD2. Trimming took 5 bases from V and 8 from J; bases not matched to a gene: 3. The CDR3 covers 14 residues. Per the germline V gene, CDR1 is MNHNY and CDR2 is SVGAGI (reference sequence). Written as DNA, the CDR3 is TGTGCCAGCAGTGTAGGACTAGCGGGGGATGAGCAGTTCTTC. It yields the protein CASSVGLAGDEQFF.

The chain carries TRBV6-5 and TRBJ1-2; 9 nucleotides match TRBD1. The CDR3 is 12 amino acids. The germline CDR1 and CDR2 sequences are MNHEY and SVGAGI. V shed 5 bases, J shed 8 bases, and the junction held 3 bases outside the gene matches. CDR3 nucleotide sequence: TGTGCCAGCAGTCGGACAGGGGCCGGCTACACCTTC. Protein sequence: CASSRTGAGYTF.

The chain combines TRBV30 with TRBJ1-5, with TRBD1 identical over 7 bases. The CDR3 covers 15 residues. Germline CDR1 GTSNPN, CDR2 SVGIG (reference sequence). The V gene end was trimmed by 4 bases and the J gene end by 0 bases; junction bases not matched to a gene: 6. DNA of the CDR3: TGTGCCTGGACTCTACAGGGGTATAGCAATCAGCCCCAGCATTTT. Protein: CAWTLQGYSNQPQHF.

The CDR3 loop is CASSQGLAGDEQFF. The CDR3 DNA follows: TGCGCCAGCAGCCAGGGACTAGCGGGAGATGAGCAGTTCTTC. The gene calls are TRBV5-1 and TRBJ2-1; 14 bases align to TRBD2. The junction had 2 bases not matched to a gene; V was cut back by 4 bases and J by 8 bases. The CDR3 spans 14 residues. Germline values: CDR1 SGHRS, CDR2 YFSETQ.